These 2 T cell receptor beta chains were sequenced from one sample in a study of human T cells and chemical hapten exposure. Time point: healthy volunteer bleed at 6 weeks. Unfractionated whole blood yielded the extracted total RNA. Each CDR3 protein gets one entry after TCRdb re-called the RACE reads with MiXCR. This sample yields 65,000 to 80,000 distinct CDR3 sequences, of which roughly 8.6% are seen a single time; over 1.5% belongs to the top ten. Sequencing was performed on whole blood. These receptors were taken from a male donor in good health. Some clones in this sample may be carry-over from other donors' samples.

V usage is TRBV15 and J usage is TRBJ2-3; D is perhaps TRBD2 (5 bases). The CDR3 length is 16 residues. V dropped 5 bases and J dropped 4 bases, with 19 bases sitting between them. Germline CDR1 and CDR2: LNHNV and YYDKDF (reference sequence). CDR3: CATSGPRSGVSDTQYF. CDR3 DNA sequence: TGTGCCACCAGCGGGCCTCGAAGCGGAGTGTCAGATACGCAGTATTTT.

This clonotype was detected a few times. V gene TRBV5-6 combines with J gene TRBJ1-2; 7 nucleotides match TRBD1. Germline values: CDR1 SGHDT, CDR2 YYEEEE. The CDR3 runs to 18 residues. The trim removed 0 bases at V and 0 bases at J, leaving 11 bases unmatched. CDR3 nucleotides: TGTGCCAGCAGCTTGGAGGGGACAGCCGGCCCTACTAACTATGGCTACACCTTC. It specifies CASSLEGTAGPTNYGYTF. The full variable domain, rest sourced from reference TRBV5-6 and TRBJ1-2, is DAGVTQSPTHLIKTRGQQVTLRCSPKSGHDTVSWYQQALGQGPQFIFQYYEEEERQRGNFPDRFSGHQFPNYSSELNVNALLLGDSALYLCASSLEGTAGPTNYGYTFGSGTRLTVV.